Listed below are T cell receptor beta chains from one sample, sequenced in a study of blood T cell repertoires in COVID-19. Here immunoSEQ multiplex PCR was the method, and the copy in TCRdb shows in-frame clones only, minus some. The table includes fewer than 150,000 clones, 88% detected once. Source material: peripheral blood. These TCRs come from a human donor in a cohort sampled during active COVID-19. CDR3s include the opening cysteine and the closing phenylalanine or tryptophan. D genes are given only for firm matches. A row's size may be missing; if present it is once, few, many or a size class.

15,.,.,TRBV4-2,TRBJ1-5,TGTGCCAGCAGCCCCACCCGGGACACTAATCAGCCCCAGCATTTT,CASSPTRDTNQPQHF
16,.,.,TRBV19,TRBJ1-3,TGTGCCAGTAGTCCCCTGACTCACTTCGGGGGAAACACCATATATTTT,CASSPLTHFGGNTIYF
15,TRBD2,.,TRBV2,TRBJ2-3,TGTGCCAGCAGTGAAGGTGCTAGCGGGGGGGATACGCAGTATTTT,CASSEGASGGDTQYF
14,.,.,TRBV2,TRBJ1-5,TGTGCCAGCAGTTCGGACAGCCTCAATCAGCCCCAGCATTTT,CASSSDSLNQPQHF
13,.,few,TRBV9,TRBJ1-2,TGTGCCAGCAGCCGGGACAATAACTATGGCTACACCTTC,CASSRDNNYGYTF
12,TRBD1,.,TRBV29-1,TRBJ2-7,TGCAGCGTTGGGCAGGGGGCAGGCGAGCAGTACTTC,CSVGQGAGEQYF
11,.,.,TRBV12-3/TRBV12-4,TRBJ1-1,TGTGCCAGCAGGCGGGACGGGGAAGCTTTCTTT,CASRRDGEAFF
15,.,.,TRBV19,TRBJ2-7,TGTGCCAGTAGTCCTCCTGGCAGGGTTGGGTACGAGCAGTACTTC,CASSPPGRVGYEQYF
15,TRBD1,.,TRBV3-1/TRBV3-2,TRBJ2-1,TGTGCCAGCAGCCCCGAGGACAGGGGATACAATGAGCAGTTCTTC,CASSPEDRGYNEQFF
17,.,.,TRBV15,TRBJ1-6,TGTGCCACCAGCAGAGATGGGGCAGGCTCCTATAATTCACCCCTCCACTTT,CATSRDGAGSYNSPLHF
15,.,once,TRBV18,TRBJ2-3,TGTGCCAGCTCACCACAGGCAGGGTCGGCAGATACGCAGTATTTT,CASSPQAGSADTQYF
15,.,.,TRBV27,TRBJ2-3,TGTGCCAGCAGTCCGCGGGGGCTAAGCACAGATACGCAGTATTTT,CASSPRGLSTDTQYF
15,TRBD1,.,TRBV30,TRBJ1-5,TGTGCCTGGAGCCGGGGGCAGGGGGACAATCAGCCCCAGCATTTT,CAWSRGQGDNQPQHF
17,.,.,TRBV12-2,TRBJ1-5,TGTGCAAGTCGCTTAGCGCGGGGAGGGGAGGTCCATCAGCCCCAGCATTTT,CASRLARGGEVHQPQHF
18,TRBD1,.,TRBV9,TRBJ2-2,TGTGCCAGCAGCGACTCTCTAGGGGGCAGGGGAATAGGTGGGGAGCTGTTTTTT,CASSDSLGGRGIGGELFF
13,.,.,TRBV6-2/TRBV6-3,TRBJ1-2,TGTGCCAGCAGCCTTCAGGGAGGCTATGGCTACACCTTC,CASSLQGGYGYTF
18,TRBD2,.,TRBV9,TRBJ2-3,TGTGCCAGCAGCCCGAGACTAGCGGGGGTAAGGGGCACAGATACGCAGTATTTT,CASSPRLAGVRGTDTQYF
15,.,.,TRBV7-6,TRBJ1-1,TGTGCCAGCAGCCGATACGTACAGGAAGCCACTGAAGCTTTCTTT,CASSRYVQEATEAFF
15,TRBD1,.,TRBV2,TRBJ2-7,TGTGCCAGCAGTGGAACCCGGGACAGGGGCTACGAGCAGTACTTC,CASSGTRDRGYEQYF
14,TRBD1,.,TRBV11-2,TRBJ2-1,TGTGCCAGCAGCTTACAGGACAGGGTGAATGAGCAGTTCTTC,CASSLQDRVNEQFF
16,TRBD1,.,TRBV5-4,TRBJ2-1,TGTGCCAGCAGCCCGACAGGGACCAGCTCCTACAATGAGCAGTTCTTC,CASSPTGTSSYNEQFF
16,.,.,TRBV9,TRBJ1-3,TGTGCCAGCAGCGACGGGACACGGAGCTCTGGAAACACCATATATTTT,CASSDGTRSSGNTIYF
14,.,.,TRBV19,TRBJ2-7,TGTGCCAGTAGTATACCGGGTCGGGCCTACGAGCAGTACTTC,CASSIPGRAYEQYF
13,.,few,TRBV9,TRBJ2-3,TGTGCCAGCAACGAGGGGGTTTCAGATACGCAGTATTTT,CASNEGVSDTQYF
14,.,.,TRBV5-6,TRBJ1-5,TGTGCCAGCAGCTTGGGAACAGAGTGGCAGCCCCAGCATTTT,CASSLGTEWQPQHF
14,.,.,TRBV9,TRBJ1-2,TGTGCCAGCAGCGTAGACGGGGCTAACTATGGCTACACCTTC,CASSVDGANYGYTF
17,.,.,TRBV19,TRBJ1-1,TGTGCCAGTAGTATTTCCTATTGGGAGGCCTTCGATACTGAAGCTTTCTTT,CASSISYWEAFDTEAFF
13,TRBD1,.,TRBV2,TRBJ1-2,TGTGCCAGCAGGGGGACAGGGCAGGTTGGCTACACCTTC,CASRGTGQVGYTF
14,.,.,TRBV9,TRBJ1-1,TGTGCCAGCAGCGTACAGGGGTGGGGAACTGAAGCTTTCTTT,CASSVQGWGTEAFF
16,TRBD2,.,TRBV9,TRBJ2-7,TGTGCCAGCAGCGTAGGGCTAGCGGGGGGTGTGGGAGAGCAGTACTTC,CASSVGLAGGVGEQYF
15,TRBD2,once,TRBV4-2,TRBJ2-7,TGTGCCAGCAGCCAAGTTAGCGGGTCGGGCAGGGAGCAGTACTTC,CASSQVSGSGREQYF
12,.,.,TRBV5-5,TRBJ1-6,TGTGCCAGCAGCTTGCAAAATTCACCCCTCCACTTT,CASSLQNSPLHF
15,TRBD1,.,TRBV7-6,TRBJ2-7,TGTGCCAGCAGCACCCGAGGACAGGGAGTCTACGAGCAGTACTTC,CASSTRGQGVYEQYF